This is a list of T cell receptor beta chains from one sample in a study of CD4 T cells in relation to SARS-CoV-2 and coronaviruses. TCRdb's copy holds only in-frame clones and misses some; the assay was immunoSEQ multiplex PCR. The table records 25,000 to 35,000 clones, roughly 76% of them present only once. Their cognate antigens are unknown. Sequences were obtained from CD4+ T cells from PBMCs, cultured in vitro. These receptors came from a human donor in good health. Both conserved end residues are trimmed from each CDR3. A D gene is named only where the DNA matches it firmly.

v_call: TRBV10-2
j_call: TRBJ2-5
d_call: TRBD1
cdr3_aa: ASSGSRGLGETQY

v_call: TRBV27
j_call: TRBJ1-6
d_call: NA
cdr3_aa: ASSSNNSPLH

v_call: TRBV2
j_call: TRBJ1-5
d_call: NA
cdr3_aa: ASSATNQPQH

v_call: TRBV3-1/TRBV3-2
j_call: TRBJ1-4
d_call: TRBD1
cdr3_aa: ASSPGQGGEKLF

v_call: TRBV6-6
j_call: TRBJ2-3
d_call: NA
cdr3_aa: ASSYEGGATDTQY

v_call: TRBV25-1
j_call: TRBJ1-2
d_call: NA
cdr3_aa: ASSDDTGRNYGYT

v_call: TRBV6-2/TRBV6-3
j_call: TRBJ2-1
d_call: TRBD2
cdr3_aa: ASSLIAGTYNEQF

v_call: TRBV19
j_call: TRBJ2-3
d_call: TRBD2
cdr3_aa: ATSQGTNTDTQY

v_call: TRBV3-1/TRBV3-2
j_call: TRBJ1-2
d_call: TRBD1
cdr3_aa: ASSSWDRGQAGYT

v_call: TRBV6-5
j_call: TRBJ2-1
d_call: NA
cdr3_aa: ASGVSYNEQF

v_call: TRBV19
j_call: TRBJ1-5
d_call: NA
cdr3_aa: ASSPGLRQPQH

v_call: TRBV5-8
j_call: TRBJ1-5
d_call: TRBD1
cdr3_aa: ASSFLDRVGTPSNQPQH

v_call: TRBV30
j_call: TRBJ1-1
d_call: TRBD1
cdr3_aa: ASQQGAATEAF

v_call: TRBV5-1
j_call: TRBJ2-1
d_call: TRBD2
cdr3_aa: ASSWGTSGYNEQF

v_call: TRBV7-3
j_call: TRBJ2-6
d_call: TRBD2
cdr3_aa: ASSLRGSSSGANVLT

v_call: TRBV7-9
j_call: TRBJ1-1
d_call: NA
cdr3_aa: ASTFGIRGEAF

v_call: TRBV5-5
j_call: TRBJ1-4
d_call: NA
cdr3_aa: ASSLLPEGEKLF

v_call: TRBV2
j_call: TRBJ2-3
d_call: TRBD2
cdr3_aa: ASSVALAGGFSTDTQY

v_call: TRBV19
j_call: TRBJ2-1
d_call: NA
cdr3_aa: ASSIRGDGEQF

v_call: TRBV11-2
j_call: TRBJ1-4
d_call: TRBD1
cdr3_aa: ASSLDPRGREKLF

v_call: TRBV5-1
j_call: TRBJ2-3
d_call: NA
cdr3_aa: ASSLDGKVADTQY

v_call: TRBV7-2
j_call: TRBJ1-1
d_call: NA
cdr3_aa: ASSLEAGRATEAF

v_call: TRBV18
j_call: TRBJ2-5
d_call: NA
cdr3_aa: ASSPPSTAQETQY

v_call: TRBV7-2
j_call: TRBJ2-7
d_call: TRBD2
cdr3_aa: ASSPLAAVNEQY

v_call: TRBV3-1/TRBV3-2
j_call: TRBJ2-7
d_call: NA
cdr3_aa: ASSQGPNSYEQY

v_call: TRBV2
j_call: TRBJ2-7
d_call: NA
cdr3_aa: AGSTAYEQY

v_call: TRBV4-3
j_call: TRBJ2-2
d_call: NA
cdr3_aa: ASSQDHRGWTNTGELF

v_call: TRBV5-1
j_call: TRBJ2-1
d_call: NA
cdr3_aa: ASKMGVDEQF

v_call: TRBV7-2
j_call: TRBJ2-3
d_call: TRBD2
cdr3_aa: ASKRLAGGTTSTDTQY

v_call: TRBV5-1
j_call: TRBJ1-2
d_call: NA
cdr3_aa: ASSLEGTEYGYT

v_call: TRBV6-5
j_call: TRBJ1-1
d_call: NA
cdr3_aa: AIGRRGVNTEAF

v_call: TRBV25-1
j_call: TRBJ2-7
d_call: TRBD1
cdr3_aa: ASSEGAFRTGSYEQY

v_call: TRBV11-1
j_call: TRBJ2-1
d_call: TRBD2
cdr3_aa: ASSLAAAGGQREQF

v_call: TRBV3-1/TRBV3-2
j_call: TRBJ1-2
d_call: NA
cdr3_aa: ASSQPLDGGGYT

v_call: TRBV9
j_call: TRBJ2-7
d_call: NA
cdr3_aa: ASSVELGSYEQY

v_call: TRBV5-4
j_call: TRBJ2-3
d_call: NA
cdr3_aa: ASSPSVPTDTQY